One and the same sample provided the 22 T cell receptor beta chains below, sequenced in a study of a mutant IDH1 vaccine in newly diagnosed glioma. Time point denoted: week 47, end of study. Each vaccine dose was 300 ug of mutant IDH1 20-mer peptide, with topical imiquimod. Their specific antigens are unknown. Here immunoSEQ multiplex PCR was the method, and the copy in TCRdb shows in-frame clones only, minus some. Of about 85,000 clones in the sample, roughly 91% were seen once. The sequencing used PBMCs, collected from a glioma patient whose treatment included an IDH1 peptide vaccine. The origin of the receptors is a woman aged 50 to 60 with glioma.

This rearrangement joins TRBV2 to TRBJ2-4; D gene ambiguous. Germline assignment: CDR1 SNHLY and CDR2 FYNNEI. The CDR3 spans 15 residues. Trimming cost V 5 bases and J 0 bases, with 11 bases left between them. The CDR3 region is CASSKENIAKNIQYF. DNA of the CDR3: TGTGCCAGCAGTAAAGAAAATATAGCCAAAAACATTCAGTACTTC. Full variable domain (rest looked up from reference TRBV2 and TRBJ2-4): EPEVTQTPSHQVTQMGQEVILRCVPISNHLYFYWYRQILGQKVEFLVSFYNNEISEKSEIFDDQFSVERPDGSNFTLKIRSTKLEDSAMYFCASSKENIAKNIQYFGAGTRLSVL.

CDR3 nucleotides: TGCGCCAGCAGTTCCTTCGCCAGGGCCGGGGAGCTGTTTTTT. Amino acid sequence: CASSSFARAGELFF. The chain couples TRBV10-1 to TRBJ2-2, with D perhaps TRBD1 (5 bases). V was cut by 5 bases and J by 6 bases, with 13 bases left in between. CDR1 and CDR2 (germline): WNHNN, SYGVQD (reference sequence). This CDR3 is built from 14 residues.

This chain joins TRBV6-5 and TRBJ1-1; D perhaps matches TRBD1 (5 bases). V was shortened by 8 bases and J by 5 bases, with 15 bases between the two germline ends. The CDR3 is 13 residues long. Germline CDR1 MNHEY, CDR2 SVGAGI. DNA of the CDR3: TGTGCCAGCTGGGGCACCTTGGGGACTGAAGCTTTCTTT. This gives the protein CASWGTLGTEAFF.

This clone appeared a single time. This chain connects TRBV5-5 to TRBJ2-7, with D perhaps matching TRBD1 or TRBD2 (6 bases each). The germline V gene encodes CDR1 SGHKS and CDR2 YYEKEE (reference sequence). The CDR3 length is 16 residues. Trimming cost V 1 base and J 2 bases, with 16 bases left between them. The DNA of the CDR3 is TGTGCCAGCAGCTTGTTTCAGGGGACTCGACCCTACGAGCAGTACTTC. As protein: CASSLFQGTRPYEQYF.

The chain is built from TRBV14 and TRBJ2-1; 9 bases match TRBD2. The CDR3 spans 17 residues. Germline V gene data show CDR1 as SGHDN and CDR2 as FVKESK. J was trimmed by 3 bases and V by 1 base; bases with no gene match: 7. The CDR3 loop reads CASSQVAGVPIYNEQFF. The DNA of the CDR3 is TGTGCCAGCAGCCAAGTAGCGGGAGTCCCCATCTACAATGAGCAGTTCTTC.

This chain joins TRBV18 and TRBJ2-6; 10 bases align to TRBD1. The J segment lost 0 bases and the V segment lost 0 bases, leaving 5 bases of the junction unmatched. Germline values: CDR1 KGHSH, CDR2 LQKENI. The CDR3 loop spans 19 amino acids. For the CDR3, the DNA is TGTGCCAGCTCACCACCGAGGGGACAGGGGACCTCTGGGGCCAACGTCCTGACTTTC. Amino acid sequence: CASSPPRGQGTSGANVLTF.

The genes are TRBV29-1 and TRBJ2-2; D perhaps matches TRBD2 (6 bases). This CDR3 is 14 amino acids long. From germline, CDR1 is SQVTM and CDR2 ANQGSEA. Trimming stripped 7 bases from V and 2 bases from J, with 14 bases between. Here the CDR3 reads CSAPPGDNTGELFF. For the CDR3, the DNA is TGCAGCGCTCCACCGGGGGACAACACCGGGGAGCTGTTTTTT.

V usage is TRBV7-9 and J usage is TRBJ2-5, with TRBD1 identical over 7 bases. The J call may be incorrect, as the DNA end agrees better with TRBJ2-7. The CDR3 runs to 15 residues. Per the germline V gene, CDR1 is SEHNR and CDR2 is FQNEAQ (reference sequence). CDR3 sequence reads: CASSLGQGVSYEQYF. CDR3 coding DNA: TGTGCCAGCAGCTTAGGGCAGGGGGTCTCCTACGAGCAGTACTTC.

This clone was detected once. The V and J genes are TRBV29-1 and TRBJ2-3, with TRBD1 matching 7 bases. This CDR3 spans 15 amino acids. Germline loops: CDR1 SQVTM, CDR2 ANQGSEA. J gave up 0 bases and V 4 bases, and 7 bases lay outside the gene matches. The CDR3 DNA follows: TGCAGCGTTGCGGGGACAGAGACTAGCACAGATACGCAGTATTTT. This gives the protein CSVAGTETSTDTQYF.

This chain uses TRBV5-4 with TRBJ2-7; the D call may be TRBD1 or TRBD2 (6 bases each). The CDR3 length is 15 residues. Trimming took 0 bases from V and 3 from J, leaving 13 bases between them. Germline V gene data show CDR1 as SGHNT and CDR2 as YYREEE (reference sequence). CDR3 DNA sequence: TGTGCCAGCAGCTTGGGGGGGGCCAGGGGCTACGAGCAGTACTTC. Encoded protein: CASSLGGARGYEQYF.

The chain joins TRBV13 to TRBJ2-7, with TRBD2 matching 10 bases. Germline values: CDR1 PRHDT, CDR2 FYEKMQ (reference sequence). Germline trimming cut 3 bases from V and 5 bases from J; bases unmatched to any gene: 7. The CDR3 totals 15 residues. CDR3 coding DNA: TGTGCCAGCAGCTTTCTAGCGGGAGCTAAGCACGAGCAGTACTTC. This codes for CASSFLAGAKHEQYF.

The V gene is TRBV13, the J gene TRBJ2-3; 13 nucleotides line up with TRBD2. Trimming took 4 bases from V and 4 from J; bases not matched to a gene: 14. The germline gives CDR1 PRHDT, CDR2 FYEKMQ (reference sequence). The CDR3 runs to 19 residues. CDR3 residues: CASSSHSPTSGRVADTQYF. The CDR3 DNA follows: TGTGCCAGCAGCTCCCACTCACCCACTAGCGGGAGGGTCGCAGATACGCAGTATTTT. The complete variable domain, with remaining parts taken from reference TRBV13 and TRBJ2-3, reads AAGVIQSPRHLIKEKRETATLKCYPIPRHDTVYWYQQGPGQDPQFLISFYEKMQSDKGSIPDRFSAQQFSDYHSELNMSSLELGDSALYFCASSSHSPTSGRVADTQYFGPGTRLTVL.

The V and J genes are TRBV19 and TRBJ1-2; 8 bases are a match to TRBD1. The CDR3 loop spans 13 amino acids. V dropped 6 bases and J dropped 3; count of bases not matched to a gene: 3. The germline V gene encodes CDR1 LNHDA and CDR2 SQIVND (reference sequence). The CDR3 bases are TGTGCCAGTAGCACACAGGGGGACTATGGCTACACCTTC. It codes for CASSTQGDYGYTF.

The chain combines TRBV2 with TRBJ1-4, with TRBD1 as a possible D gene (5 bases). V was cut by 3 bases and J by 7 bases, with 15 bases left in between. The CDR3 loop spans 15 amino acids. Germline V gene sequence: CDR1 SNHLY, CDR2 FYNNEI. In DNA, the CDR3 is TGTGCCAGCAGTGATAGGCAGGGTTTGGGTGAAAAACTGTTTTTT. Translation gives CASSDRQGLGEKLFF.

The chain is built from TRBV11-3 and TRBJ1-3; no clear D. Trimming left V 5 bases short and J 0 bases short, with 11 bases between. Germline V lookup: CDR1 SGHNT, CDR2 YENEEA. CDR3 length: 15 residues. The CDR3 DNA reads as TGTGCCAGCAGCCAGGACGGGAGCTCTGGAAACACCATATATTTT. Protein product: CASSQDGSSGNTIYF.

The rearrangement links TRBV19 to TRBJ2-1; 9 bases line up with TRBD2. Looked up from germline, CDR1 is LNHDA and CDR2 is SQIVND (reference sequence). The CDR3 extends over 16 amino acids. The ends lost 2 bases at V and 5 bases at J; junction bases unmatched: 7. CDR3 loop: CASSISTSGYNNEQFF. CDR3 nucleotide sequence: TGTGCCAGTAGTATATCGACTAGCGGATATAACAATGAGCAGTTCTTC.

The CDR3 loop reads CASSFSARRDTGELFF. Written as DNA, the CDR3 is TGTGCCAGCAGCTTTTCGGCCCGGCGGGACACCGGGGAGCTGTTTTTT. V usage is TRBV5-6 and J usage is TRBJ2-2; tentatively, D is TRBD2 (5 bases). Germline values: CDR1 SGHDT, CDR2 YYEEEE. This CDR3 has 16 residues. Trimming cost V 2 bases and J 3 bases, with 14 bases left between them.

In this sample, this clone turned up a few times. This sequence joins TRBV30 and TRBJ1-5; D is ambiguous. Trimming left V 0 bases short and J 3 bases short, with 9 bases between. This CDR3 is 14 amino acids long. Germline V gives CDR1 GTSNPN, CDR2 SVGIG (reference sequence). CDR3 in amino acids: CAWSVGLDNQPQHF. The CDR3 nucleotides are TGTGCCTGGAGTGTAGGGCTCGACAATCAGCCCCAGCATTTT.

The CDR3: CASSPPSGTVNEQFF. CDR3 nucleotides: TGTGCCAGCTCACCACCGAGCGGGACAGTGAATGAGCAGTTCTTC. V usage is TRBV18 and J usage is TRBJ2-1; the D gene could be TRBD1 or TRBD2 (7 bases each). The CDR3 consists of 15 residues. Germline CDR1 is KGHSH and CDR2 is LQKENI. The V and J ends lost 0 bases and 7 bases respectively, with 13 bases between them.

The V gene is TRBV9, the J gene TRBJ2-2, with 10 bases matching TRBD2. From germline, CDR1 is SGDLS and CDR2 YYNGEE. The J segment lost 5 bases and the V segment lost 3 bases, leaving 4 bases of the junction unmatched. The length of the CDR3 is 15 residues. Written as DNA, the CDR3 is TGTGCCAGCAGCGACCTAGCGGGAGTTACCGGGGAGCTGTTTTTT. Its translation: CASSDLAGVTGELFF.

CDR3 region: CASGLDSNYGYTF. The CDR3, as DNA: TGTGCCAGCGGATTAGACAGCAACTATGGCTACACCTTC. The J gene is TRBJ1-2, the V gene TRBV28; D perhaps matches TRBD1 (5 bases). The CDR3 runs 13 residues. Trimming removed 8 bases at V and 2 bases at J, with 12 bases between. The germline V gene encodes CDR1 MDHEN and CDR2 SYDVKM.

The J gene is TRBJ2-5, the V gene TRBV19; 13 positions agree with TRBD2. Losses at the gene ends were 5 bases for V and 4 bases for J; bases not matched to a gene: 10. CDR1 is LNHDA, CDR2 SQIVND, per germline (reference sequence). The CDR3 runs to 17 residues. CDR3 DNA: TGTGCCAGTAGTTTCCAACTAGCGGGAGGGCCTTCAGAGACCCAGTACTTC. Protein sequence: CASSFQLAGGPSETQYF.